This T cell receptor (beta chain) was retrieved from a study of CD8+CD57+ T cells in acquired aplastic anemia. A remark on this clonotype: As yet, its antigen is unknown.

Study-wide findings and caveats: CD8+ Simpson's diversity in patients was not significantly different from that in controls.

CDR3 and TCR beta VDJ profiling relied on a genomic DNA template. TCRdb called the reads again in MiXCR, with one record for every CDR3 protein. This table holds some 160,000 distinct CDR3 sequences, approximately 44% found once. Before being chosen for sequencing, patients had shown CD8+CD57+ cell expansion by flow cytometry. CDR1 ENHRY and CDR2 SYGVKD come from the germline V gene. Trimming shortened V by 6 bases and J by 1 base, and 9 bases separated the two germline ends. This CDR3 is built from 13 residues. V and J are TRBV10-3 and TRBJ1-1; D remains ambiguous. Sample: sorted CD4+, CD8+, or CD8+CD57+ T cells (not recorded which) from PBMCs. The clonotype comes from a human donor with aplastic anemia. The DNA of the CDR3 is TGTGCCATCAGGTGGCAGCAGAACACTGAAGCTTTCTTT. It yields the protein CAIRWQQNTEAFF.